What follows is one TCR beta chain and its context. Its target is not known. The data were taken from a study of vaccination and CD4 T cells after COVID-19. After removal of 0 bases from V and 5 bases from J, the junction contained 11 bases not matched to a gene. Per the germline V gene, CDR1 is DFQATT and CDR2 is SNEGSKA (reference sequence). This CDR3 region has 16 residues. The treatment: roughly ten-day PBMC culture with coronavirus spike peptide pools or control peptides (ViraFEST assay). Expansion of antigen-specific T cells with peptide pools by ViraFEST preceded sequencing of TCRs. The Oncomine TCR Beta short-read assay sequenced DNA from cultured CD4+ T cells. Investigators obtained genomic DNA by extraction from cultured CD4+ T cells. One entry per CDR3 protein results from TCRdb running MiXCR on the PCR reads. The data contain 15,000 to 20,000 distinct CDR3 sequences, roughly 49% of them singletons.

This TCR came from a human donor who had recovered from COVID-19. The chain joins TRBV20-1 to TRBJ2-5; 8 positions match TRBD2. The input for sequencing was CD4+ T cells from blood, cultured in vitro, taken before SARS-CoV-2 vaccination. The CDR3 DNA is TGCAGTGCTAGAGACCTATTCTCCGGGGGGGCCGAGACCCAGTACTTC. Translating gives CSARDLFSGGAETQYF.